This T cell receptor beta chain was recovered during a study of blood T cells in healthy people across ages (dated by TCRdb to about 2015). Turning to the overall study: In model experiments, template switching captured about one uniquely barcoded TCR beta cDNA molecule for every two T cells. Age-related changes in TCR beta repertoire diversity were measured in the study by deep sequencing normalized with unique cDNA molecular identifiers. The donors were split into four age groups: young (average around 17 years), middle-aged (39), aged (over 55) and long-lived (over 80). To avoid experimental bias, donors of different ages were distributed randomly across sequencing lanes. For two donors (one aged 18 to 30 and one aged 80 or older), the study analyzed two additional independent replicas of 1 million unique cDNA reads from the same blood draw.

Library creation used 5' RACE. This sample was sequenced with an Illumina HiSeq 2500. A second PCR of roughly 7 to 11 cycles was performed with a sample-barcoded 5' primer and a J-beta primer mix. A template-switch 5' adaptor carrying 12 random nucleotides introduced a unique molecular identifier onto each TCR beta cDNA molecule. Each sample yielded at least 3 million CDR3-containing paired-end reads. The Mint cDNA synthesis kit, primed by a TRBC-specific oligonucleotide, was used to synthesize first-strand cDNA from all RNA. Following uracil-DNA glycosylase treatment, a first 18-cycle PCR with universal primers M1SS and BC2_uni_R was performed on all cDNA. On the study's bioinformatics: Normalization of each sample was performed by random selection of 1 million high-quality reads, each carrying a distinct molecular identifier. Reads sharing molecular identifiers were discarded rather than binned into consensus sequences. CDR3 identification, clonotype clustering and error correction used MiTCR with a Q25 quality threshold and the strictest error-elimination algorithm. A nonparametric unseen species model using Euler transformation provided a lower-bound estimate of total TCR beta diversity. TCRdb reran the public reads through fastp at Q25 and MiXCR, keeping productive beta chains. Rows with a matching CDR3 protein are joined into one entry that keeps the most common DNA and genes. None of the V and J calls come from the authors' own analysis; TCRdb made them. The sample table contains about 680,000 distinct CDR3 sequences; only one count was recorded for 49% of them. The ten biggest clones cover about 32% of the sample.

Beyond this particular receptor, the publication reports: As age increased, observed TCR beta diversity per million T cells dropped in a roughly linear way, and a significant reduction was already evident by age 40. Compared with the aged group, the long-lived group had more naive CD4+ T cells, fewer expanded clones and increased TCR diversity, suggesting age selection. Because profiling used bulk unsorted PBMCs, naive and antigen-experienced compartments could not be compared conclusively. Donor CMV infection status was unknown, potentially confounding age-related changes in expanded clonotypes. Total diversity estimates from one million sequenced T cells were considered lower bounds and underestimates. A strong correlation was found between observed TCR beta diversity and the percentage of naive T cells measured by flow cytometry.

The donors were some 39 Caucasian individuals from Russia, aged roughly 6 to 100 years, who were systemically healthy. Each donor gave ten milliliters of peripheral blood, drawn into EDTA-treated Vacutainer tubes. PBMCs were isolated by Ficoll-Paque density-gradient centrifugation, with at least 7 million obtained per sample. Total RNA, at least 5 micrograms per sample, was extracted from PBMCs with Trizol reagent. Naive CD45RAhigh/CD27high T cell percentages were measured by flow cytometry on a PBMC aliquot from every donor. Concerning this clonotype itself: Its target antigen remains unknown. Per-nucleotide qualities are absent, and no much larger clonotype sits a single base away.

The V and J ends are trimmed by 5 bases and 5 bases, leaving 18 bases between them. From a lookup of the germline V gene, CDR1 and CDR2 are SGHTA and FQGNSA. The CDR3 goes from the cysteine to the phenylalanine over 15 residues. Only CDR3 DNA is held: 45 bases, read in frame from base 1. The origin of this receptor is a woman in her fifties or sixties in good health. Sequencing was carried out using blood. The V and J segments used are TRBV7-2 and TRBJ2-5; the best D guess is TRBD2, with 5 bases matching. The CDR3 loop reads CASSRGGREWETQYF. Read as DNA, the sequence is TGTGCCAGCAGCAGAGGCGGGCGAGAGTGGGAGACCCAGTACTTC.